This passage covers 8 T cell receptor beta chains from one sample sequenced in a study of blood T cell repertoires in COVID-19. Sequenced by immunoSEQ multiplex PCR; TCRdb stores in-frame clones only, minus some. The sample includes around 270,000 clones, about 87% of them seen just once. Specimen: PBMCs or T cells enriched from blood (not recorded which). The receptors derive from a woman between 35 and 50 years old who had been exposed to COVID-19.

V gene TRBV9 combines with J gene TRBJ2-7; 8 bases fit TRBD2. J was trimmed by 5 bases and V by 4 bases; bases with no gene match: 8. Germline V gene lookup returns CDR1 SGDLS and CDR2 YYNGEE. The CDR3 sequence is 14 residues long. CDR3 sequence reads: CASSLGRGVHEQYF. The CDR3 DNA sequence: TGTGCCAGCAGCCTCGGGAGGGGTGTGCACGAGCAGTACTTC.

V usage is TRBV5-5 and J usage is TRBJ2-5, with a tentative D call TRBD1 (6 bases). This CDR3 has 14 amino acids. With 1 base removed from V and 2 bases from J, the gap between germline ends came to 9 bases. CDR1 and CDR2 (germline): SGHKS, YYEKEE (reference sequence). CDR3: CASSLIQGQETQYF. The CDR3, as DNA: TGTGCCAGCAGCTTGATTCAGGGGCAAGAGACCCAGTACTTC. The full variable domain, in which reference TRBV5-5 and TRBJ2-5 provide the parts outside the CDR3, is DAGVTQSPTHLIKTRGQQVTLRCSPISGHKSVSWYQQVLGQGPQFIFQYYEKEERGRGNFPDRFSARQFPNYSSELNVNALLLGDSALYLCASSLIQGQETQYFGPGTRLLVL.

The rearrangement uses TRBV3-1 (or the pseudogene TRBV3-2) and TRBJ1-6; 9 bases line up with TRBD1. The CDR3 contains 15 residues. V gave up 6 bases and J gave up 7 bases; unmatched junction bases: 7. Germline values: CDR1 LGHDT, CDR2 YNNKEL (reference sequence). CDR3 in amino acids: CASRKTGGRNSPLHF. The CDR3 nucleotides read TGTGCCAGCAGGAAAACAGGGGGCAGGAATTCACCCCTCCACTTT.

A remark on this clone: A junction end diverges from the germline sequence, so it may reflect a read error. The gene calls are TRBV5-1 and TRBJ2-1, with TRBD2 matching over 13 bases. Germline V gene sequence: CDR1 SGHRS, CDR2 YFSETQ. The CDR3 runs to 19 residues. The DNA for the CDR3 is TGTGCCAGCAGCCAGGACCGCCGGACTAGCGGGAGTGGGTACAATGAGCAGTTCTTC. Its translation: CASSQDRRTSGSGYNEQFF.

V gene TRBV5-4 combines with J gene TRBJ1-1; no firm D call. Germline assignment: CDR1 SGHNT and CDR2 YYREEE (reference sequence). V was cut by 1 base and J by 7 bases, with 11 bases left in between. CDR3 length: 13 residues. This CDR3 is CASSLLGGFEAFF. In nucleotides, the CDR3 is TGTGCCAGCAGCTTGTTGGGAGGCTTTGAAGCTTTCTTT.

The chain has TRBV6-1 and TRBJ2-5; no definite D call. Germline CDR1 is MNHNS and CDR2 is SASEGT. V was shortened by 3 bases and J by 5 bases, with 7 bases between the two germline ends. The CDR3 contains 12 residues. In DNA, the CDR3 is TGTGCCAGCAGTGATTTGCGCGAGACCCAGTACTTC. Translation: CASSDLRETQYF.

In its sample, this clone was seen a few times. CDR3 region: CAIRAPDMNTEAFF. CDR3 DNA: TGTGCCATCAGAGCTCCGGACATGAACACTGAAGCTTTCTTT. The chain is built from TRBV10-3 and TRBJ1-1; D may be TRBD1 (5 bases). Germline assignment: CDR1 ENHRY and CDR2 SYGVKD. V lost 6 bases and J 0 bases, leaving 11 bases between the germline ends. CDR3 length equals 14 residues.

This clone was observed a few times. Other DNA sequences of this sample code for an identical CDR3. J is TRBJ1-6 and V is TRBV29-1; the match to TRBD1 covers 9 bases. The CDR3 has 12 amino acids. Germline V lookup: CDR1 SQVTM, CDR2 ANQGSEA. The J segment lost 7 bases and the V segment lost 6 bases, leaving 1 base of the junction unmatched. The CDR3 DNA follows: TGCAGCGTCGGACAGGGGAATTCACCCCTCCACTTT. This sequence encodes CSVGQGNSPLHF.